This T cell receptor (beta chain) was recorded in a study of blood T cells in healthy people across ages. The sample holds a few counts of this clonotype. Sample-barcoded 5' priming and a J-beta primer mix drove a second PCR of about 7 to 11 cycles. TCRdb passed the 5' RACE reads through MiXCR, listing each CDR3 protein once. The sample records 540,000 or so distinct CDR3 sequences, approximately 30% being singletons. The sample comprised blood. The TCR sequence derives from a woman between 65 and 79 years old in good health.

In nucleotides, the CDR3 is TGTGCCAGCAGCCCCCTCCAGGGATCAGGCAATCAGCCCCAGCATTTT. Amino acids: CASSPLQGSGNQPQHF. The chain uses TRBV7-2 and TRBJ1-5; TRBD1 is a possible D gene (5 bases). Trimming removed 5 bases from V and 2 bases from J, with 16 bases in between. Germline loops: CDR1 SGHTA, CDR2 FQGNSA. CDR3 size: 16 residues. Using reference TRBV7-2 and TRBJ1-5 for the parts outside the CDR3, the full variable domain is GAGVSQSPSNKVTEKGKDVELRCDPISGHTALYWYRQSLGQGLEFLIYFQGNSAPDKSGLPSDRFSAERTGGSVSTLTIQRTQQEDSAVYLCASSPLQGSGNQPQHFGDGTRLSIL.